A selection of T cell receptor beta chains follows, all from one sample in a study of cytomegalovirus exposure and HLA in healthy donors. Produced via immunoSEQ multiplex PCR; TCRdb's table is partial and in-frame only. Seen here are tens of thousands of clones, around three fifths observed once, and the top ten hold about 10%. Sample: PBMCs. The origin of the receptors is a human donor in good health. Both conserved end residues are part of each CDR3. A D gene is named only where the DNA matches it firmly. Some rows have no size entry. The others give once, few or many, or a class for an expanded clone.

CDR3nt: TGTGCCAGCAGCCCGGGACAGCCCCGCGAGCAGTACTTC; CDR3aa: CASSPGQPREQYF; d_gene: TRBD1; v_gene: TRBV7-2; abundance: .; j_gene: TRBJ2-7
CDR3nt: TGTGCCACCAGCAGAGATAAGTCTCCCGGTGAAAAACTGTTTTTT; CDR3aa: CATSRDKSPGEKLFF; d_gene: .; v_gene: TRBV15; abundance: .; j_gene: TRBJ1-4
CDR3nt: TGTGCCAGCAGCTTAGGTGGCAACCCCTACGAGCAGTACTTC; CDR3aa: CASSLGGNPYEQYF; d_gene: .; v_gene: TRBV7-3; abundance: few; j_gene: TRBJ2-7
CDR3nt: TGTGCCAGCAGCACGGGACAGGGAGCGACTGAAGCTTTCTTT; CDR3aa: CASSTGQGATEAFF; d_gene: TRBD1; v_gene: TRBV5-6; abundance: few; j_gene: TRBJ1-1
CDR3nt: TGTGCCAGCAGCCAAGAGGTCACAGGGAACACTGAAGCTTTCTTT; CDR3aa: CASSQEVTGNTEAFF; d_gene: .; v_gene: TRBV14; abundance: few; j_gene: TRBJ1-1
CDR3nt: TGTGCCAGCAGCTCGGGACTAGCGGGGGCCGGCAAGGGGAAAAACATTCAGTACTTC; CDR3aa: CASSSGLAGAGKGKNIQYF; d_gene: TRBD2; v_gene: TRBV9; abundance: .; j_gene: TRBJ2-4
CDR3nt: TGTGCCAGCAGCTCGTACAGGGGGACCGCCTACGAGCAGTACTTC; CDR3aa: CASSSYRGTAYEQYF; d_gene: TRBD1; v_gene: TRBV11-2; abundance: .; j_gene: TRBJ2-7
CDR3nt: TGTGCCAGCAGTTCCTCCTTTGGCTACACCTTC; CDR3aa: CASSSSFGYTF; d_gene: .; v_gene: TRBV6-5; abundance: .; j_gene: TRBJ1-2
CDR3nt: TGTGCCAGCAGCTTGGGATCCCAGGGGGCTAACTATGGCTACACCTTC; CDR3aa: CASSLGSQGANYGYTF; d_gene: TRBD1; v_gene: TRBV7-2; abundance: few; j_gene: TRBJ1-2
CDR3nt: TGTGCCAGCTCACCATACAGGGAAGCGCAGGCTGCTTTCTTT; CDR3aa: CASSPYREAQAAFF; d_gene: .; v_gene: TRBV18; abundance: few; j_gene: TRBJ1-1
CDR3nt: TGCGCCAGCAGCTTGGAGTCAGGGAACACTGAAGCTTTCTTT; CDR3aa: CASSLESGNTEAFF; d_gene: .; v_gene: TRBV5-1; abundance: .; j_gene: TRBJ1-1
CDR3nt: TGCGCCAGCAGTGAAGCCGGGACAGGGGGCAATGAGCAGTTCTTC; CDR3aa: CASSEAGTGGNEQFF; d_gene: TRBD1; v_gene: TRBV10-2; abundance: once; j_gene: TRBJ2-1
CDR3nt: TGTGCCAGCACGAGAGGCACTGAAGCTTTCTTT; CDR3aa: CASTRGTEAFF; d_gene: .; v_gene: TRBV6-1; abundance: .; j_gene: TRBJ1-1
CDR3nt: TGTGCCAGCAGCTTAGCCTACACTGAAGCTTTCTTT; CDR3aa: CASSLAYTEAFF; d_gene: .; v_gene: TRBV7-9; abundance: .; j_gene: TRBJ1-1
CDR3nt: TGTGCCAGCTCACCAGGGGCGCGGAACACCGGGGAGCTGTTTTTT; CDR3aa: CASSPGARNTGELFF; d_gene: .; v_gene: TRBV18; abundance: once; j_gene: TRBJ2-2
CDR3nt: TGTGCTTGGGCAGGGGGCTCAGGGGCCAACGTCCTGACTTTC; CDR3aa: CAWAGGSGANVLTF; d_gene: TRBD1; v_gene: TRBV30; abundance: .; j_gene: TRBJ2-6
CDR3nt: TGTGCCAGCAGTCAAGGGACAGGAGCAAGGGATCAGCCCCAGCATTTT; CDR3aa: CASSQGTGARDQPQHF; d_gene: TRBD1; v_gene: TRBV6-6; abundance: .; j_gene: TRBJ1-5
CDR3nt: TGTGCCAGCAGCTTACCCCCGGGACAGGGGGCCTACGAGCAGTACTTC; CDR3aa: CASSLPPGQGAYEQYF; d_gene: TRBD1; v_gene: TRBV5-4; abundance: few; j_gene: TRBJ2-7
CDR3nt: TGTGCCAGCAGTTCGCAGGGGGAGACCCAGTACTTC; CDR3aa: CASSSQGETQYF; d_gene: .; v_gene: TRBV6-6; abundance: .; j_gene: TRBJ2-5
CDR3nt: TGTGCCAGCAGCCACGAGGGGGCTAATGGAAAACTGTTTTTT; CDR3aa: CASSHEGANGKLFF; d_gene: TRBD1; v_gene: TRBV27; abundance: .; j_gene: TRBJ1-4
CDR3nt: TGTGCCAGCAGTGAATGGAGTAGCTCTGGAAACACCATATATTTT; CDR3aa: CASSEWSSSGNTIYF; d_gene: .; v_gene: TRBV2; abundance: .; j_gene: TRBJ1-3
CDR3nt: TGTGCCAGCAGTTACCGGACAGAAGGGGAGACCCAGTACTTC; CDR3aa: CASSYRTEGETQYF; d_gene: .; v_gene: TRBV6-6; abundance: .; j_gene: TRBJ2-5
CDR3nt: TGTGCCTGGAGTGTACGGGCTCCCAGGGGGAATGAAAAACTGTTTTTT; CDR3aa: CAWSVRAPRGNEKLFF; d_gene: TRBD1; v_gene: TRBV30; abundance: few; j_gene: TRBJ1-4
CDR3nt: TGTGCCTGGAGTGTCGGTAGCGGGGGGGGGTCTAGGGATACGCAGTATTTT; CDR3aa: CAWSVGSGGGSRDTQYF; d_gene: TRBD2; v_gene: TRBV30; abundance: .; j_gene: TRBJ2-3